Each of the 8 T cell receptor beta chains below was sequenced from the same sample in a study of spatial heterogeneity in lung cancer. Findings of the study overall: The number of expanded tumor alpha and beta chains correlated with mutation number.

TCRdb independently ran MiXCR on the 5' RACE reads; one entry per CDR3 protein. This table has approximately 9,700 distinct CDR3 sequences, around 12% appearing once. Their recognized antigens are unknown. Time point defined: sample taken at primary tumor resection. Specimen: lung tumor tissue, collected at surgery. These receptor sequences come from a male donor with early-stage non-small cell lung cancer.

This clonotype has a count of ten or more. The chain has TRBV5-6 and TRBJ2-1, with TRBD2 matching over 7 bases. CDR3 size: 14 residues. Germline-derived CDR1 and CDR2 are SGHDT and YYEEEE. Losses at the gene ends were 2 bases for V and 9 bases for J; bases not matched to a gene: 8. CDR3 protein: CASSFSSSGIEQFF. CDR3 DNA sequence: TGTGCCAGCAGCTTTTCCTCGAGCGGGATTGAGCAGTTCTTC.

J is TRBJ2-2 and V is TRBV11-2; no clear D. The CDR3 covers 12 residues. The germline V gene has CDR1 SGHAT and CDR2 FQNNGV. V lost 3 bases, J lost 6 bases, and 5 bases lay in between. CDR3 coding DNA: TGTGCCAGCAGCTTCGGACCCGGGGAGCTGTTTTTT. It encodes CASSFGPGELFF.

This clonotype was picked up many times. The chain is built from TRBV24-1 and TRBJ2-5; D unclear. CDR3 length: 14 amino acids. V lost 4 bases, J lost 2 bases, and 10 bases lay in between. The V gene's germline CDR1 is KGHDR and CDR2 SFDVKD. This CDR3 is CATSEAGQQETQYF. The DNA for the CDR3 is TGTGCCACCAGTGAAGCCGGTCAGCAAGAGACCCAGTACTTC.

Ten or more counts support this clonotype. V gene TRBV12-3 or TRBV12-4 combines with J gene TRBJ2-2; 9 bases are shared with TRBD2. Unmatched junction bases numbered 3, after V lost 3 bases and J lost 4 bases. The CDR3 is 15 residues long. The CDR3 sequence: CASSLASGATGELFF. CDR3 nucleotides: TGTGCCAGCAGTTTGGCTAGCGGGGCCACCGGGGAGCTGTTTTTT.

This clonotype was seen ten or more times. The rearrangement links TRBV6-6 to TRBJ2-7, with D unclear. The CDR3 spans 11 residues. CDR1 MNHNY and CDR2 SVGAGI come from the germline V gene (reference sequence). V was cut by 4 bases and J by 5 bases, with 6 bases left in between. CDR3 amino acids: CASSFDDEQYF. Written as DNA, the CDR3 is TGTGCCAGCAGTTTTGACGACGAGCAGTACTTC.

Judged by abundance, this clonotype is large. The chain links TRBV29-1 to TRBJ1-1; 7 bases are shared with TRBD1. The CDR3 sequence is 12 residues long. V lost 5 bases, J lost 2 bases, and 2 bases stayed unmatched. Germline V CDR1 and CDR2: SQVTM, ANQGSEA. CDR3 sequence: CSVRDSNTEAFF. DNA for the CDR3: TGCAGCGTTCGGGACAGTAACACTGAAGCTTTCTTT.

The rearrangement joins TRBV29-1 to TRBJ2-1, with D uncertain. This CDR3 has 11 amino acids. Trimming stripped 8 bases from V and 9 bases from J, with 14 bases between. Germline V gene sequence: CDR1 SQVTM, CDR2 ANQGSEA. Written as DNA, the CDR3 is TGCAGCCCTAACCCAGTAGGTGAGCAGTTCTTC. As protein: CSPNPVGEQFF.

This clonotype appeared once. V usage is TRBV6-5 and J usage is TRBJ1-1; tentative D call: TRBD1 (5 bases). CDR1 is MNHEY and CDR2 is SVGAGI in the germline V gene. The CDR3 runs to 14 residues. V gave up 8 bases and J gave up 6 bases, with 19 bases separating them. In DNA, the CDR3 is TGTGCCAGCGGCGACGGGGGAGGACGGCCTGAAGCTTTCTTT. Amino acid sequence: CASGDGGGRPEAFF.